Here is one TCR beta chain with its context. This specimen comes from a study of blood T cell repertoires in COVID-19. The CDR3 is made up of 13 amino acids. With 4 bases removed from V and 5 bases from J, the gap between germline ends came to 9 bases. Germline CDR1 and CDR2: MRHNA and SNTAGT. Under the authors' procedure: It was from reference gene primer amplification that nucleated cell counts were estimated. TCRdb's copy holds only in-frame clones and misses some; the assay was immunoSEQ multiplex PCR. V and J calls and clone size are copied from that table; D and trimming were computed from the DNA. The repertoire consists of around 250,000 clones, with nearly 90% occurring once and the leading ten covering 4% to 5%.

The sequencing input was peripheral blood. The receptor was isolated from a woman between 35 and 50 years old who had recovered from COVID-19. The rearrangement links TRBV6-4 to TRBJ1-5, with D tentatively TRBD1 (5 bases). The CDR3 coding sequence is TGTGCCAGCAGTGTCAGCAGGGATCAGCCCCAGCATTTT. Its translation is CASSVSRDQPQHF.